A selection of T cell receptor beta chains follows, all from one sample in a study of T-cell reconstitution after alpha-beta-depleted transplantation in children. TCRdb re-called the PCR reads with MiXCR, one entry per CDR3 protein. Of 780,000 or so distinct CDR3 sequences listed, approximately 15% are singletons. Sequencing used PBMCs, mostly from graft donor cells, obtained 360 days after TCRalphabeta/CD19-depleted stem cell transplant. Source of these receptors: a male patient under 18 who had a stem cell transplant for acute lymphoblastic leukemia, so the T cells may come from the graft donor. CDR3s leave out the opening cysteine and the closing phenylalanine or tryptophan.

V gene	J gene	CDR3 protein
TRBV7-2	TRBJ2-1	ASSFLGTGTEQF
TRBV6-5	TRBJ2-2	ASSYSERAANTGELF
TRBV5-1	TRBJ2-5	ASSGSGSVETQY
TRBV20-1	TRBJ1-2	SASTGVFYGYT
TRBV7-3	TRBJ2-2	ASSLKGSGELF
TRBV5-1	TRBJ2-3	ASRRGGGTNTQY
TRBV14	TRBJ1-1	ASSQEVTKLLTVESEAF
TRBV6-5	TRBJ2-4	ASSYPPRDLAKNIQY
TRBV5-1	TRBJ2-7	ASSGRSYEQY
TRBV29-1	TRBJ1-2	SDSLSYT
TRBV29-1	TRBJ2-7	SVSTTGGPSPEQY
TRBV7-8	TRBJ2-7	ASGTDYEQY
TRBV4-1	TRBJ2-4	ASSQDWIFGNIQY
TRBV14	TRBJ2-2	ASSRLRDRIYTGELF
TRBV11-2	TRBJ2-4	ASSFRDTSAKNIQY
TRBV5-1	TRBJ2-2	ASSLVVQGAGGELF
TRBV5-1	TRBJ2-3	ASSFHTDTQY
TRBV15	TRBJ2-3	ATSRAPGDTQY
TRBV20-1	TRBJ2-7	SARGPHHPTPYEQY
TRBV27	TRBJ2-7	ASSSGLVNEQY
TRBV7-9	TRBJ2-7	ASSLGLPYEEQY
TRBV4-1	TRBJ2-2	ASSPRGNGNTGELF
TRBV20-1	TRBJ2-6	SARPKLGSGANVLT
TRBV30	TRBJ1-2	AWSDVTDNYGYT
TRBV6-1	TRBJ1-5	ASYTKRLGNQPQH
TRBV7-2	TRBJ2-7	ASSAGHRSYEQY
TRBV2	TRBJ2-7	ASSEGTHSFSYEQY
TRBV7-3	TRBJ2-1	ASSQIPGLINEQF
TRBV6-1	TRBJ1-1	ASSGNGGAEAF
TRBV20-1	TRBJ2-2	SAHGLAEANTGELF
TRBV9	TRBJ1-2	ASSVGTASPYGYT
TRBV4-1	TRBJ1-1	ASRTPGRGLDTEAF
TRBV24-1	TRBJ2-1	ATSDLGQGRSEQF
TRBV5-1	TRBJ2-7	ASRPVQRGTYEQY
TRBV30	TRBJ2-1	AWRNFLEQF
TRBV27	TRBJ2-1	ASSLDGPGPVLAWEQF
TRBV15	TRBJ2-3	ATSREALVFDTQY
TRBV6-1	TRBJ2-7	ASSEGTGASYEQY
TRBV19	TRBJ2-7	ASSHPGQANEQY
TRBV4-1	TRBJ1-2	ASSQVSSFDRGHGYT
TRBV2	TRBJ2-2	ASRGVRGQTGELF
TRBV9	TRBJ2-1	ASSAETYNEQF
TRBV20-1	TRBJ2-7	SARESHYEQY
TRBV6-1	TRBJ1-2	ASAGQGANYGYT
TRBV15	TRBJ1-3	ATSRDHSSGNTIY
TRBV27	TRBJ2-2	ASSLLGDGELF
TRBV7-2	TRBJ2-1	ASSLGWGEQF
TRBV20-1	TRBJ2-1	SRTSGIEQF
TRBV5-6	TRBJ2-1	ASSLKGVQGYNEQF